The entry below gives a single T cell receptor beta chain sequence along with its context. The antigen is undetermined. Profiling relied on immunoSEQ multiplex PCR, and the TCRdb table lists in-frame clones only, not all of them. The top ten clones hold over 12% of a sample with 30,000 to 40,000 clones, 92% of them seen once. This CDR3 spans 16 amino acids. The V gene lost 4 bases and the J gene lost 0 bases, with 14 bases spanning the gap. In germline, CDR1 is SGHRS, CDR2 YFSETQ. The data are from a study of lymphopenia after photon versus proton radiotherapy. Study-wide points: Authors raise, but do not show, better survival with proton therapy.

The chain employs TRBV5-1 and TRBJ2-1; a weak D match, TRBD1 (5 bases). The TCR comes from a man aged 60 to 69 with cholangiocarcinoma. The sequencing here drew on peripheral blood, taken from a patient treated with photon-based radiotherapy. The chain's CDR3 is CASSPGLRVSYNEQFF. The DNA of the CDR3 is TGCGCCAGCAGCCCCGGGCTCAGGGTCTCCTACAATGAGCAGTTCTTC.